This T cell receptor (beta chain) was sequenced during a study of CD8+CD57+ T cells in acquired aplastic anemia. CDR3 and TCR beta VDJ profiling relied on genomic DNA as the template. TCRdb independently ran MiXCR on the reads; one entry per CDR3 protein. The sample contains about 40,000 distinct CDR3 sequences, around 63% of which appear only once. V was pared by 0 bases and J by 4 bases, with 9 bases between. The CDR3 spans 14 residues. CDR1 and CDR2 (germline): LNHNV, YYDKDF (reference sequence). Sample: sorted CD4+, CD8+, or CD8+CD57+ T cells (not recorded which) from PBMCs. The J gene is TRBJ1-2, the V gene TRBV15; D gene unclear. The sequence came from a human donor in good health, serving as a control. CDR3 region: CATSRDQDGYGYTF. CDR3 nucleotide sequence: TGTGCCACCAGCAGAGATCAGGACGGCTATGGCTACACCTTC.